This TCR beta chain was sequenced during a study of blood T cell repertoires in COVID-19. Study-level information: The analysed material was cDNA or gDNA that came from T cells, B-cell-depleted T cells, or PBMCs.

CDR3 size: 17 residues. V lost 5 bases, J lost 4 bases, and 12 bases stayed unmatched. From germline, CDR1 is SGHAT and CDR2 FQNNGV. Profiling relied on immunoSEQ multiplex PCR, and the TCRdb table lists in-frame clones only, not all of them. The data show about 100,000 clones, 85% seen once. The chain is built from TRBV11-2 and TRBJ2-1, with TRBD2 matching 9 bases. Sample: peripheral blood. The TCR comes from an older woman with active or convalescent COVID-19. In DNA, the CDR3 is TGTGCCAGCAGCCCCAGAGGTGCCGGACTAGCGTACAATGAGCAGTTCTTC. As protein: CASSPRGAGLAYNEQFF.